A selection of T cell receptor beta chains follows, all from one sample in a study of T-cell memory formation after mild COVID-19. TCRdb reanalysed the 5' RACE reads using MiXCR and keeps one entry per CDR3 protein. The data show about 150,000 distinct CDR3 sequences, approximately 25% seen once. The specimen was PBMCs or a T cell subset sorted from them (not recorded which). Every receptor here comes from an adult woman who had mild COVID-19 (a few samples of this study predate the infection). Cell type and time point are not known. CDR3s include the opening cysteine and the closing phenylalanine or tryptophan. The D gene is left open where the match is weak. Not every row has a clone size; where given, it reads once, few, many or a size class.

V: TRBV10-3
size: .
J: TRBJ2-1
D: .
length: 14
DNA: TGTGCCATCAAAAGGGACCCCGATGCTGGTGAGCAGTTCTTC
CDR3: CAIKRDPDAGEQFF

V: TRBV7-3
size: few
J: TRBJ2-5
D: .
length: 16
DNA: TGTGCCAGCAGCTTAACAAGGTCCAGGGGGGAAGAGACCCAGTACTTC
CDR3: CASSLTRSRGEETQYF

V: TRBV6-1
size: .
J: TRBJ2-7
D: TRBD2
length: 15
DNA: TGTGCCAGCAGCTATTCTAGCGGGGGGACCTACGAGCAGTACTTC
CDR3: CASSYSSGGTYEQYF

V: TRBV7-3
size: .
J: TRBJ2-3
D: .
length: 14
DNA: TGTGCCAGCAGCTTGGGTACTAGCACAGATACGCAGTATTTT
CDR3: CASSLGTSTDTQYF

V: TRBV15
size: .
J: TRBJ1-4
D: .
length: 13
DNA: TGTGCCACCTCGGACATGCCCCCTGAAAAACTGTTTTTT
CDR3: CATSDMPPEKLFF

V: TRBV4-2
size: .
J: TRBJ2-1
D: TRBD2
length: 18
DNA: TGTGCCAGCAGCCAAGCTCTAGCGGGGGACCCGGGCAACAATGAGCAGTTCTTC
CDR3: CASSQALAGDPGNNEQFF

V: TRBV13
size: .
J: TRBJ2-5
D: .
length: 13
DNA: TGTGCCAGCAGCTTAAGGAGCCTGGAGACCCAGTACTTC
CDR3: CASSLRSLETQYF

V: TRBV12-3/TRBV12-4
size: few
J: TRBJ2-7
D: .
length: 16
DNA: TGTGCCAGCAGTGTCCCTATTCTGGGGGGCTCCTACGAGCAGTACTTC
CDR3: CASSVPILGGSYEQYF

V: TRBV16
size: few
J: TRBJ2-7
D: .
length: 12
DNA: TGTGCCAGCAGCCGCGACTCCTACGAGCAGTACTTC
CDR3: CASSRDSYEQYF

V: TRBV7-9
size: many
J: TRBJ2-3
D: .
length: 14
DNA: TGTGCCAGCAGCTTAGTATCAGGGACAGATACGCAGTATTTT
CDR3: CASSLVSGTDTQYF